The 17 T cell receptor beta chains below were found in one sample sequenced in a study of T cells expressing NK-cell markers. TCRdb re-called the 5' RACE reads; one entry per CDR3 protein, DNA not given. The sample table sets out a few hundred thousand distinct CDR3 sequences. Sequencing was done on a sample of blood T cells: a sorted CD56 or NKG2C T cell subset, CD4+ or CD8+ T cells, or bulk PBMC T cells (not recorded which). These receptors were collected from a man aged 18 to 69 in good health.

The CDR3 sequence is CASSWELAGAYNEQFF. The V gene is TRBV6-5, the J gene TRBJ2-1; TCRdb designates TRBD2, a call that cannot be tested without DNA. The length of the CDR3 is 16 residues. CDR1 is MNHEY and CDR2 is SVGAGI in the germline V gene.

The V call is TRBV2, the J call TRBJ2-7. The CDR3 length is 15 residues. CDR1 SNHLY and CDR2 FYNNEI come from the germline V gene. The CDR3 loop is CASSELGLFIYEQYF.

This sequence joins TRBV3-1 and TRBJ2-1; TCRdb picks TRBD1, but there is no DNA to check that call. Germline V gives CDR1 LGHDT, CDR2 YNNKEL (reference sequence). This CDR3 has 16 amino acids. This CDR3 is CASSPDGTGRYNEQFF.

The rearrangement joins TRBV7-8 to TRBJ2-2. The CDR3 covers 16 residues. Germline V CDR1 and CDR2: SGHVS, FQNEAQ. Here the CDR3 reads CASSSVGRPNTGELFF.

This chain uses TRBV29-1 with TRBJ1-5; TCRdb's D call of TRBD1 is untestable without DNA. The CDR3 extends over 14 amino acids. Germline V gene lookup returns CDR1 SQVTM and CDR2 ANQGSEA. CDR3 loop: CSVEDGRPGQPQHF.

The rearrangement links TRBV10-3 to TRBJ2-5. The CDR3 extends over 13 amino acids. Germline CDR1 and CDR2: ENHRY and SYGVKD. CDR3 protein: CAISDGGQETQYF.

CDR3 sequence: CASSLSREVYGYTF. The gene calls are TRBV5-1 and TRBJ1-2. The CDR3 runs to 14 residues. CDR1 is SGHRS and CDR2 is YFSETQ in the germline V gene.

This chain uses TRBV20-1 with TRBJ1-5; the D call of TRBD1 rests on TCRdb alone, since no DNA is present to check it. This CDR3 comprises 17 residues. CDR1 and CDR2 from the germline V gene are DFQATT and SNEGSKA (reference sequence). The CDR3 reads CSARDRRTGVNNQPQHF.

This chain connects TRBV12-3 or TRBV12-4 to TRBJ1-1. The CDR3 covers 16 residues. This CDR3 is CASSDSGRGANTEAFF.

The chain carries TRBV20-1 and TRBJ2-6. The germline gives CDR1 DFQATT, CDR2 SNEGSKA (reference sequence). The CDR3 has 16 residues. CDR3 residues: CSARDTIASGANVLTF.

The chain employs TRBV2 and TRBJ2-5; TCRdb lists TRBD1, though no DNA is available to test this call. CDR3 length equals 13 residues. Germline V gene lookup returns CDR1 SNHLY and CDR2 FYNNEI. The CDR3 loop reads CASKERERETQYF.

The genes are TRBV6-1 and TRBJ2-3; there is no DNA to check the TCRdb D call of TRBD2. The CDR3 spans 16 residues. Looked up from germline, CDR1 is MNHNS and CDR2 is SASEGT. The CDR3 loop is CASSLRTSGAADTQYF.

The chain joins TRBV20-1 to TRBJ2-3; TCRdb selects TRBD2, and the lack of DNA leaves this call unchecked. Per germline, CDR1 DFQATT and CDR2 SNEGSKA (reference sequence). The CDR3 sequence is 12 residues long. The CDR3: CSVEGKTDTQYF.

The J gene is TRBJ1-4, the V gene TRBV5-6; there is no DNA to check the TCRdb D call of TRBD1. This CDR3 comprises 15 residues. Germline-derived CDR1 and CDR2 are SGHDT and YYEEEE. CDR3 sequence: CASSFRQGGGEKLFF. Drawing the rest from reference TRBV5-6 and TRBJ1-4, the complete variable domain is DAGVTQSPTHLIKTRGQQVTLRCSPKSGHDTVSWYQQALGQGPQFIFQYYEEEERQRGNFPDRFSGHQFPNYSSELNVNALLLGDSALYLCASSFRQGGGEKLFFGSGTQLSVL.

The J gene is TRBJ2-2, the V gene TRBV6-1; the D call from TCRdb, TRBD2, cannot be confirmed without DNA. This CDR3 has 16 residues. Germline assignment: CDR1 MNHNS and CDR2 SASEGT. The CDR3 sequence: CASSPYGSGNTGELFF.

CDR3 residues: CASSLGALRGVYNEQFF. V usage is TRBV7-6 and J usage is TRBJ2-1; no DNA is available, so the TRBD2 call from TCRdb remains unchecked. The CDR3 contains 17 residues. Germline V CDR1 and CDR2: SGHVS, FNYEAQ.

The V call is TRBV12-3 or TRBV12-4, the J call TRBJ1-1. The CDR3 has 15 residues. CDR3 sequence: CASSFPAGLNTEAFF.